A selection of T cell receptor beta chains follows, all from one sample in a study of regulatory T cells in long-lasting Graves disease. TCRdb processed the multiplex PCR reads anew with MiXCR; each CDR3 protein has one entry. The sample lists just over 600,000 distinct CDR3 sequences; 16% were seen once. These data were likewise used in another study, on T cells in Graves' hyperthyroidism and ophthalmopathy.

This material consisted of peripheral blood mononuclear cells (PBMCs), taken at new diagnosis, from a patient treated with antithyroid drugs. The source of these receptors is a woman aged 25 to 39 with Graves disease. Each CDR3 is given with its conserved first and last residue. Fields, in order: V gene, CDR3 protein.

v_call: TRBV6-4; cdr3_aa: CASSDVKPGEQYF
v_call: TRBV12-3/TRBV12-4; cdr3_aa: CASSLGAPMSSETQYF
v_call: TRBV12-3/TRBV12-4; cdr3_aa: CASSADRDHGYTF
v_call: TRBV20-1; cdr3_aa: CSAREASGFDTDTQYF
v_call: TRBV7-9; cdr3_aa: CASSLSAYTQYF
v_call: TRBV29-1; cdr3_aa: CSVGYTGELFF
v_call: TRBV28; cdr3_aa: CATRDSYTEAFF
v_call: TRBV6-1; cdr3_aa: CASSQDVVTIYF
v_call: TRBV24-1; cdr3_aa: CATSDRDRSTDTQYF
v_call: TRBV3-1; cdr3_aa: CASSQMGGDQPQHF
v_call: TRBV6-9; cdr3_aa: CASSWGTGDVGNTIYF
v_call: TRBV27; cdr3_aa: CASSSGTGGFHEQYF
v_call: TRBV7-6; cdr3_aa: CASSLAVGEQYF
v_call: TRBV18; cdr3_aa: CASSPLAGESETQYF
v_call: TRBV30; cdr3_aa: CAWSSTGSHQPQHF
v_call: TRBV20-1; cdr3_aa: CSARVTVETGELFF
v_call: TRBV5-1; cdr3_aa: CASSWQDKTTEAFF
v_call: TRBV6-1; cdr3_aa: CASAEANTEAFF
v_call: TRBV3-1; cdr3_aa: CASSQDPGAGQPQHF
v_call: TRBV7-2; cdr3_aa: CASSSDGTPGGYGYTF
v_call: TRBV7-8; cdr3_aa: CASSLGGRQVRTGELFF
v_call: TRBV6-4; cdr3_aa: CASSEAPGNTIYF
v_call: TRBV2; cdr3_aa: CASSEGGRTEAFF
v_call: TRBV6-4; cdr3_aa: CASSPTDMNNSPLHF
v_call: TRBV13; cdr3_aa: CASSWDGNEQFF
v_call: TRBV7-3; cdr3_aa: CASSYKSGPSTEAFF
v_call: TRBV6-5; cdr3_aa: CASSYSGASYEQYF
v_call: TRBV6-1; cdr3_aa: CASSLVFTETDTQYF
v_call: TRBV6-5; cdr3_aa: CASSYIGPGELFF
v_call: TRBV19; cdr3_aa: CASSLGTGVYNEQFF
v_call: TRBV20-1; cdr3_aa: CSAPPGRLAKNIQYF
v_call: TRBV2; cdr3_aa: CASSLGLPSTDTQYF
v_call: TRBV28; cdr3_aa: CASSSSLRGLLGHTIYF
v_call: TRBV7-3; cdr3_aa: CASRTGGVNTGELFF
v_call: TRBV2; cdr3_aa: CASSQDRTDQPQHF
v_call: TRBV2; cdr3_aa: CASSDPTGLQPQHF
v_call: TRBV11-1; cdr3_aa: CASSLPQPPYEQYF
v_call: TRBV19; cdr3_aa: CASSIGLQGQPQHF
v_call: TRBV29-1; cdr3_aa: CSVVIGTGRSEQYF
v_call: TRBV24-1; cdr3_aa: CATSPGTGGYEQYF
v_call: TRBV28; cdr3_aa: CASRVAGGPTHNEQFF
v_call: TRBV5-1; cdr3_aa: CASSFRDRHTEAFF
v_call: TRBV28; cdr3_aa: CASSTMAYWSRVSSYNEQFF
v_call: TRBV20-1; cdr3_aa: CSARDLDRGNYGYTF
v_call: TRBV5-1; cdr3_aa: CASSLGVWGNEQFF
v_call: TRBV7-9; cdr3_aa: CAAGSQREQYF
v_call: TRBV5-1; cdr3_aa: CASSQRQDGGELFF
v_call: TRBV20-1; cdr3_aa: CSASVGDWDYGYTF
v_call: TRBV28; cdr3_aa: CASSLIMSSYNEQFF
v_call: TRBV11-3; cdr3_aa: CASNDGVTDTQYF
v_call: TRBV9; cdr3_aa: CASSSGVSLAGRNEQFF
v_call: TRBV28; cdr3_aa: CASNRHPGGTLEQYF
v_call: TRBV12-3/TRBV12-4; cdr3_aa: CASRGDSYEQYF